These 20 T cell receptor beta chains were sequenced from one sample in a study of blood T cell repertoires in COVID-19. Generated by immunoSEQ multiplex PCR, the TCRdb table keeps only in-frame clones and is missing some. The table shows around 57,000 clones, with more than 85% occurring only once. Sequencing input: peripheral blood. The source of these receptors is a man aged 50 or older with acute or convalescent COVID-19.

The chain uses TRBV27 and TRBJ2-1; 7 positions agree with TRBD2. The CDR3 extends over 15 amino acids. The ends lost 2 bases at V and 5 bases at J; junction bases unmatched: 6. Germline CDR1 reads MNHEY; CDR2 reads SMNVEV (reference sequence). The CDR3 region is CASSLRASGNNEQFF. CDR3 in DNA: TGTGCCAGCAGTTTACGGGCTAGCGGAAACAATGAGCAGTTCTTC.

The count of this clone is one. The genes are TRBV27 and TRBJ1-1; no firm D call. There are 13 residues in the CDR3. Trimming removed 5 bases from V and 5 bases from J, with 12 bases in between. Looked up from germline, CDR1 is MNHEY and CDR2 is SMNVEV (reference sequence). The CDR3 DNA reads as TGTGCCAGCAGTCTGGGGAGAGGGACTGAAGCTTTCTTT. Translation gives CASSLGRGTEAFF.

V gene TRBV4-1 combines with J gene TRBJ1-4, with a weak D call TRBD1 (6 bases). The CDR3 contains 13 residues. Deletions cut 8 bases from V and 7 bases from J, with 14 bases between. Germline V gene data show CDR1 as MGHRA and CDR2 as YSYEKL. CDR3: CASLSRGGEKLFF. DNA for the CDR3: TGCGCCAGCCTATCGAGGGGGGGTGAAAAACTGTTTTTT.

This clone was detected only a few times. The chain joins TRBV3-1 (or the pseudogene TRBV3-2) to TRBJ1-6; a possible D gene is TRBD1 (5 bases). There are 16 residues in the CDR3. The germline V gene encodes CDR1 LGHDT and CDR2 YNNKEL (reference sequence). The V end lost 4 bases, the J end lost 7 bases, and 17 bases lay between the germline ends. CDR3 nucleotides: TGTGCCAGCAGCCGCCGTTCCGGGGGGTCAAATTCACCCCTCCACTTT. This sequence encodes CASSRRSGGSNSPLHF.

The chain employs TRBV5-5 and TRBJ1-1, with D possibly being TRBD1 (6 bases). The germline V and J ends were trimmed by 0 bases and 2 bases, with 11 bases remaining between them. This CDR3 comprises 15 residues. Germline CDR1 is SGHKS and CDR2 is YYEKEE (reference sequence). DNA for the CDR3: TGTGCCAGCAGCTTGGATGGACAGCTAAACACTGAAGCTTTCTTT. This gives the protein CASSLDGQLNTEAFF.

CDR3 amino acids: CASRDSPNYGYTF. In DNA form, the CDR3 reads TGTGCCAGTAGGGACAGTCCTAACTATGGCTACACCTTC. V gene TRBV19 combines with J gene TRBJ1-2; weak D call: TRBD1 (6 bases). The CDR3 sequence is 13 residues long. Germline V gene data show CDR1 as LNHDA and CDR2 as SQIVND (reference sequence). The V and J ends lost 6 bases and 0 bases respectively, with 8 bases between them.

J is TRBJ2-1 and V is TRBV3-1 (or the pseudogene TRBV3-2); 7 bases align to TRBD2. CDR1 and CDR2 (germline): LGHDT, YNNKEL (reference sequence). V shed 5 bases and J 9 bases; nucleotides not matched to a gene: 7. The CDR3 totals 13 residues. CDR3 nucleotides: TGTGCCAGCAGCGAGTTTTTAGCGGGTGAGCAGTTCTTC. Translating gives CASSEFLAGEQFF.

The gene calls are TRBV30 and TRBJ1-5; TRBD1 matches 9 bases. J was trimmed by 10 bases and V by 3 bases; bases with no gene match: 10. The CDR3 totals 14 residues. Germline CDR1 GTSNPN, CDR2 SVGIG (reference sequence). The CDR3 DNA reads as TGTGCCTGGAGAGGGACAGGGAGAGATGGTCCCCAGCATTTT. It encodes CAWRGTGRDGPQHF.

This rearrangement joins TRBV19 to TRBJ1-3; TRBD1 aligns across 8 bases. The CDR3 spans 14 residues. Trimming removed 6 bases from V and 6 bases from J; junction bases left unmatched: 7. The germline V gene encodes CDR1 LNHDA and CDR2 SQIVND (reference sequence). The CDR3 DNA reads TGTGCCAGTAGGACCGGACAGGGCGTAAACACCATATATTTT. As protein: CASRTGQGVNTIYF.

The chain joins TRBV5-1 to TRBJ1-2; D is perhaps TRBD1 (5 bases). Looked up from germline, CDR1 is SGHRS and CDR2 is YFSETQ. The germline V and J ends were trimmed by 0 bases and 5 bases, with 11 bases remaining between them. The CDR3 consists of 14 residues. CDR3 DNA: TGCGCCAGCAGCTTGGTTCGGCAGGGATATGGCTACACCTTC. This gives the protein CASSLVRQGYGYTF.

The chain joins TRBV18 to TRBJ2-1, with D maybe TRBD2 (5 bases). With 4 bases removed from V and 4 bases from J, the gap between germline ends came to 11 bases. The CDR3 totals 14 residues. The germline V gene has CDR1 KGHSH and CDR2 LQKENI. CDR3 region: CASSHSVPYNEQFF. The CDR3, as DNA: TGTGCCAGCTCACATAGCGTCCCATACAATGAGCAGTTCTTC. Looking up the rest from reference TRBV18 and TRBJ2-1 gives the full variable domain: NAGVMQNPRHLVRRRGQEARLRCSPMKGHSHVYWYRQLPEEGLKFMVYLQKENIIDESGMPKERFSAEFPKEGPSILRIQQVVRGDSAAYFCASSHSVPYNEQFFGPGTRLTVL.

The table lists this clone with a count of one. The chain carries TRBV5-1 and TRBJ2-2; D call uncertain. Germline lookup yields CDR1 SGHRS and CDR2 YFSETQ. V gave up 6 bases and J gave up 6 bases, with 6 bases separating them. CDR3 length: 11 residues. CDR3 region: CASKSSGELFF. The CDR3 DNA follows: TGCGCCAGCAAATCCTCCGGGGAGCTGTTTTTT.

This clone has only one observation. The chain is built from TRBV11-3 and TRBJ2-5; 13 nucleotides line up with TRBD2. CDR1 SGHNT and CDR2 YENEEA come from the germline V gene. The CDR3 is 16 residues long. The V and J ends lost 5 bases and 3 bases, in that order; junction bases with no gene match: 6. The CDR3 DNA follows: TGTGCCAGCAGCCGCAGGACTAGCGGGAGAGAAGAGACCCAGTACTTC. Residues: CASSRRTSGREETQYF.

The chain employs TRBV7-9 and TRBJ2-7, with 9 bases fitting TRBD1. The CDR3 loop spans 14 amino acids. Germline V gene data show CDR1 as SEHNR and CDR2 as FQNEAQ (reference sequence). V dropped 2 bases and J dropped 6; count of bases not matched to a gene: 5. The CDR3 sequence is CASSLHRGPGEQYF. Here the CDR3 DNA reads TGTGCCAGCAGCTTACACAGGGGGCCAGGCGAGCAGTACTTC.

This clone was counted a few times. This chain uses TRBV19 with TRBJ1-6; D is uncertain. The CDR3 has 17 amino acids. V was clipped by 2 bases and J by 8 bases, with 19 bases between them. The germline V gene encodes CDR1 LNHDA and CDR2 SQIVND (reference sequence). CDR3 nucleotide sequence: TGTGCCAGTAGTATATTGTCCGGGAACAGTGCTTATTCACCCCTCCACTTT. This gives the protein CASSILSGNSAYSPLHF.

This chain links TRBV4-3 with TRBJ1-1; D perhaps matches TRBD1 (5 bases). The CDR3 sequence is 17 residues long. Germline V gene sequence: CDR1 LGHNA, CDR2 YSLEER. V lost 0 bases and J lost 1, with 15 bases in between. This chain's CDR3 is CASSQDSSSGGNTEAFF. The CDR3 DNA reads TGCGCCAGCAGCCAAGATAGCTCCTCCGGGGGGAACACTGAAGCTTTCTTT.

The genes are TRBV19 and TRBJ2-1, with a weak D call TRBD1 (6 bases). CDR1 is LNHDA, CDR2 SQIVND, per germline (reference sequence). Trimming removed 5 bases from V and 0 bases from J, with 11 bases in between. This CDR3 contains 15 residues. This chain's CDR3 is CASSATGNSYNEQFF. CDR3 coding DNA: TGTGCCAGTAGTGCGACAGGAAACTCCTACAATGAGCAGTTCTTC.

This sequence joins TRBV5-4 and TRBJ2-5; TRBD1 aligns across 8 bases. Unmatched junction bases numbered 7, after V lost 2 bases and J lost 4 bases. Germline assignment: CDR1 SGHNT and CDR2 YYREEE (reference sequence). The CDR3 totals 15 residues. The CDR3, as DNA: TGTGCCAGCAGCTTATCCGGGACAGGCACAGAGACCCAGTACTTC. This codes for CASSLSGTGTETQYF.

This clone has only one observation. The chain has TRBV19 and TRBJ2-5, with 9 bases lining up with TRBD1. CDR1 is LNHDA, CDR2 SQIVND, per germline (reference sequence). This CDR3 contains 15 residues. With 6 bases clipped from V and 1 base from J, the junction kept 6 bases outside the gene matches. The CDR3, as DNA: TGTGCCAGTAGGGGACAGGGTGGGAGCCAAGAGACCCAGTACTTC. It codes for CASRGQGGSQETQYF.

The chain employs TRBV6-4 and TRBJ2-5; 8 bases map to TRBD1. This CDR3 contains 15 residues. The germline V gene has CDR1 MRHNA and CDR2 SNTAGT. After removal of 0 bases from V and 5 bases from J, the junction contained 5 bases not matched to a gene. The CDR3 is CASSDSPGGWETQYF. The CDR3 nucleotides read TGTGCCAGCAGTGACTCGCCAGGGGGCTGGGAGACCCAGTACTTC.